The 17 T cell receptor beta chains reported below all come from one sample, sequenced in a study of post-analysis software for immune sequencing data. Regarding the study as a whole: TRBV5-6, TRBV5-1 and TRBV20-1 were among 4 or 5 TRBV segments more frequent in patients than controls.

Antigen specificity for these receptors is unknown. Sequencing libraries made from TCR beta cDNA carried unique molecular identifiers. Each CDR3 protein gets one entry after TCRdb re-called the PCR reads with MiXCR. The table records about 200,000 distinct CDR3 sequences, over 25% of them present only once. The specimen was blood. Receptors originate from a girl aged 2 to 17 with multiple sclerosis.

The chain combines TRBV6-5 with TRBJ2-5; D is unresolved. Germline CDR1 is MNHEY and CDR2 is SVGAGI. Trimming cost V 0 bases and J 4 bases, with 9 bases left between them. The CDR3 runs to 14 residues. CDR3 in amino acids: CASSYSTARETQYF. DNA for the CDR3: TGTGCCAGCAGTTACTCTACAGCACGAGAGACCCAGTACTTC.

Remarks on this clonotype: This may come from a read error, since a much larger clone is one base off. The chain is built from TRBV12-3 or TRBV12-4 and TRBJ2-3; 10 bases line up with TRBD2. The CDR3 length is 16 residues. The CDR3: CASSPSGSPSIDTQYF. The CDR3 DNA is TGTGCCAGCAGCCCTAGCGGGAGCCCTAGCATAGATACGCAGTATTTT.

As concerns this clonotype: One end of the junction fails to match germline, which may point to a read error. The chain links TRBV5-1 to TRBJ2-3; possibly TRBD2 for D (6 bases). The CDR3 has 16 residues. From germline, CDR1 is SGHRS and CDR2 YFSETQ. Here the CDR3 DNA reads TGCGCCAACAGCTTTAGGCCCGGCGGGGGCACAGATACGCAGTATTTT. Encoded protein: CANSFRPGGGTDTQYF.

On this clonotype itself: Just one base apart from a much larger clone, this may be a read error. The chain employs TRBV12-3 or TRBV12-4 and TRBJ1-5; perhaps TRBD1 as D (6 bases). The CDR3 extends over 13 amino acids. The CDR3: CTSSLRGDQPQHF. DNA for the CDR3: TGTACCAGCAGTTTGAGGGGGGATCAGCCCCAGCATTTT.

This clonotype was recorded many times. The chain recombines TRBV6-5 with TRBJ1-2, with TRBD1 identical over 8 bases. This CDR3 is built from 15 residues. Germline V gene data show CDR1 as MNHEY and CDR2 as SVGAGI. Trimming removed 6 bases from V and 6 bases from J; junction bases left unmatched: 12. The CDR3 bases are TGTGCCAGCAGCCGACCCTCGACAGGGGCACATGGCTACACCTTC. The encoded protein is CASSRPSTGAHGYTF.

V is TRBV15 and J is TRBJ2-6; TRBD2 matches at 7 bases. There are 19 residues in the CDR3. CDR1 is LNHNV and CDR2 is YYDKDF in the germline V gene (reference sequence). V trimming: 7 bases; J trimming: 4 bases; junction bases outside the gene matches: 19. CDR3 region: CATMGLAGSTKLGANVLTF. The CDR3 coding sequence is TGTGCCACCATGGGATTAGCGGGCTCAACAAAGCTGGGGGCCAACGTCCTGACTTTC.

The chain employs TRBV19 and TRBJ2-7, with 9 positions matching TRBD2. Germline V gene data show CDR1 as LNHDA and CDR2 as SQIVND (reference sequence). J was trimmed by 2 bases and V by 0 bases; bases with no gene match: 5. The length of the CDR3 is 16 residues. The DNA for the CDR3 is TGTGCCAGTAGTATAGACAGCGGGGGGCCCACCTACGAGCAGTACTTC. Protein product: CASSIDSGGPTYEQYF.

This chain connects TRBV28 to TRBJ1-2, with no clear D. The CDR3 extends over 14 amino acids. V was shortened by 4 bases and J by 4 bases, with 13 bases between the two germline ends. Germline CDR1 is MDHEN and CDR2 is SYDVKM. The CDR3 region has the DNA TGTGCCAGCAGTTCCCCCAGACTCCTCTATGGCTACACCTTC. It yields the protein CASSSPRLLYGYTF.

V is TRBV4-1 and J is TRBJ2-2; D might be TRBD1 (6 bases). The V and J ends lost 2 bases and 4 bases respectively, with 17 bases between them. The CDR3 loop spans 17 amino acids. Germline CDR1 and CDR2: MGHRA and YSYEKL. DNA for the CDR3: TGCGCCAGCAGCCAATTCCCCTCTGGGACACCCACCGGGGAGCTGTTTTTT. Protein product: CASSQFPSGTPTGELFF.

CDR3 loop: CATSPGHNYGYTF. Here the CDR3 DNA reads TGTGCCACCAGCCCAGGACATAACTATGGCTACACCTTC. V gene TRBV10-3 combines with J gene TRBJ1-2; D may be TRBD1 (5 bases). The length of the CDR3 is 13 residues. Germline values: CDR1 ENHRY, CDR2 SYGVKD. The V end was cut by 10 bases, the J end by 1 base, with 13 bases between.

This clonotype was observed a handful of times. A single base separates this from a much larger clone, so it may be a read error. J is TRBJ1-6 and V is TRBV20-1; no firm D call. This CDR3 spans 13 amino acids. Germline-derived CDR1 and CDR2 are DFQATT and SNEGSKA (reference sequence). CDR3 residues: CSASIPGGSPPHF. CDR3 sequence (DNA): TGCAGTGCTAGTATCCCTGGTGGTTCACCCCCCCACTTT.

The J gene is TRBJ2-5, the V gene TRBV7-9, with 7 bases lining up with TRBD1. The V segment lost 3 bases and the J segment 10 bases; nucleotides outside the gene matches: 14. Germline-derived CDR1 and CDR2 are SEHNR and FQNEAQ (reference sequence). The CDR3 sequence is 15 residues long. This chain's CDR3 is CASSFRIRDSYFQYF. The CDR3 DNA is TGTGCCAGCAGCTTCCGGATCCGGGACAGCTATTTCCAGTACTTC.

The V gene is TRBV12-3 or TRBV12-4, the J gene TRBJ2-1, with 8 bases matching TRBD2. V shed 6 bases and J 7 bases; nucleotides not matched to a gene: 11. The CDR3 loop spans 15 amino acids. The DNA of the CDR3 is TGTGCCAGCAGCCCAAGCGGGAGCAGGGGTAATGAGCAGTTCTTC. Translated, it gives CASSPSGSRGNEQFF.

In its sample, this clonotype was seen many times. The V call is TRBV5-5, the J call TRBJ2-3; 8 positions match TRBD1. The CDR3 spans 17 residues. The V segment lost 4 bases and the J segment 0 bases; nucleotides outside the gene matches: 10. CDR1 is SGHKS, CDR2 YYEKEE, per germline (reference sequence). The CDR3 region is CASSMQRTGPSTDTQYF. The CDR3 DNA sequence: TGTGCCAGCAGCATGCAACGGACAGGGCCTAGCACAGATACGCAGTATTTT.

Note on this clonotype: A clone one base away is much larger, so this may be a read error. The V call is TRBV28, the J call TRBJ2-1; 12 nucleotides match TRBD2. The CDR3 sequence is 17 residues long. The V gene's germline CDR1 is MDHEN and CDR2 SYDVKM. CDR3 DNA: TGTGTCAGCAGTTCTTACCGGACTAGCGGGACCTACAATGAGCAGTTCTTC. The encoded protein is CVSSSYRTSGTYNEQFF.

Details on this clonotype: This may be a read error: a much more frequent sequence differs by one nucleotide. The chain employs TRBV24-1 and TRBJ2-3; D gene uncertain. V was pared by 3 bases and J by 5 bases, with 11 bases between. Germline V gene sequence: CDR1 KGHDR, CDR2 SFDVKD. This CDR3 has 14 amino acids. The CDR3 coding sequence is TGTGCCACCAGTGATGCTGGACGGAAAGATACGCAGTATTTT. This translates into CATSDAGRKDTQYF.

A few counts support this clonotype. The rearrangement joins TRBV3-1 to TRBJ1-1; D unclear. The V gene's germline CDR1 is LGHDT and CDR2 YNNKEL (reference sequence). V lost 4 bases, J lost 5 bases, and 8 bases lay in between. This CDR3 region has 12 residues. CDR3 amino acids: CASSPAGTEAFF. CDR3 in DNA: TGTGCCAGCAGCCCGGCGGGGACTGAAGCTTTCTTT.